This T cell receptor beta chain was recovered during a study of shared clonotypes between healthy human individuals. Source study methods: In the immunoSEQ data, sequences were junction-only and lacked quality scores, so filtering differed. Clones were sequenced by immunoSEQ multiplex PCR, and TCRdb holds only the in-frame ones, with some missing. V, J and clone size are those of that table, while D and trimming were read from the DNA. The table has some 500,000 clones, about 80% seen once; the top ten hold roughly 12%. The CDR3 is 14 amino acids. From germline, CDR1 is SGDLS and CDR2 YYNGEE. Trimming shortened V by 4 bases and J by 4 bases, and 15 bases separated the two germline ends. Donors, healthy HIV-negative adults, lacked recent acute infections or vaccinations. Researchers drew on about 90 million PBMCs for genomic DNA from unsorted samples. Study-level results: The donor pool, a small one, limited the genetic and exposure-history diversity represented.

As concerns this clone: Its target is not known.

Material for sequencing was PBMCs. The gene calls are TRBV9 and TRBJ2-7; D ambiguous. This clonotype was sampled from a woman in her 40s in good health. Some clones in this sample may be carry-over from other donors' samples. The CDR3 loop reads CASSPDPPRYEQYF. In nucleotides, the CDR3 is TGTGCCAGCAGCCCAGACCCCCCCAGATACGAGCAGTACTTC.